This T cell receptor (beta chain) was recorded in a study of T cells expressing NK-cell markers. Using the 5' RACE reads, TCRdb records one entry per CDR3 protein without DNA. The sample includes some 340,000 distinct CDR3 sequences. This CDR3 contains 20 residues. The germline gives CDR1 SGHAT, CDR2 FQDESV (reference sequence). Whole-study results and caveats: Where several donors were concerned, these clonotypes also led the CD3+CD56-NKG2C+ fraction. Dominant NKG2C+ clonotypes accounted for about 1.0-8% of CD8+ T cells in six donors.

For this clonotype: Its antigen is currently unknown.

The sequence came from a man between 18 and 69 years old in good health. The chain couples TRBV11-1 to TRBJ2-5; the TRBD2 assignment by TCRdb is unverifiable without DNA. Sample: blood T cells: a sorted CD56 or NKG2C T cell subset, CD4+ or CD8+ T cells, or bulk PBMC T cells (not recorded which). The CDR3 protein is CASSSRRKTREAGVGETQYF.